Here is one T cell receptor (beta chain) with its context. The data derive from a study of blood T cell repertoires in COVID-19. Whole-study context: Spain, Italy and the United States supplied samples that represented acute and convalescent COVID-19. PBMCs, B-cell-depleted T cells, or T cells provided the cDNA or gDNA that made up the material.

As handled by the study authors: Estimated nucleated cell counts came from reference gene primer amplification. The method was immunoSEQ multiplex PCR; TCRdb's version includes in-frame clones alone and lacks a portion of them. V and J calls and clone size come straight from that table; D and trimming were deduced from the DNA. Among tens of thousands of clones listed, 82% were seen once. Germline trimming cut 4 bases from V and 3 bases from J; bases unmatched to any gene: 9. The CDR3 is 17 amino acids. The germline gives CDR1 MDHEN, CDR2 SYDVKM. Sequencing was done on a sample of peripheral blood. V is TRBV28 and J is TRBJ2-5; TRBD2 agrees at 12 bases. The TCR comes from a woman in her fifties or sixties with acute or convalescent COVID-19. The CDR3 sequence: CASSSPRTSGVKETQYF. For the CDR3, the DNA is TGTGCCAGCAGTTCCCCACGGACTAGCGGGGTGAAAGAGACCCAGTACTTC. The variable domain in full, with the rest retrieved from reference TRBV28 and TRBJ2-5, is DVKVTQSSRYLVKRTGEKVFLECVQDMDHENMFWYRQDPGLGLRLIYFSYDVKMKEKGDIPEGYSVSREKKERFSLILESASTNQTSMYLCASSSPRTSGVKETQYFGPGTRLLVL.